This T cell receptor (beta chain) was observed in a study of PD-1 blockade in mismatch repair-deficient tumors. Study-level information: All were previously treated, progressing patients with eleven to twelve mismatch repair-deficient cancer types.

TCRs were sequenced from a few patients responding to pembrolizumab. V gave up 2 bases and J gave up 3 bases; unmatched junction bases: 5. The CDR3 covers 15 residues. CDR1 and CDR2 from the germline V gene are SGDLS and YYNGEE. As for this clone: Its target is not known.

Findings and limits, study-wide: Tumor-resident clones, often undetectable pretreatment in blood, expanded then contracted after pembrolizumab.

The assay was immunoSEQ multiplex PCR, and TCRdb's table has in-frame clones only and misses some. Of over 100,000 clones listed, more than 60% are singletons. This chain connects TRBV9 to TRBJ2-1; 7 positions match TRBD1. Sequences were derived from peripheral blood, sampled about 60 weeks after starting pembrolizumab. The receptor's source is an adult with mismatch repair-deficient cancer. CDR3 region: CASSVSGQDYNEQFF. For the CDR3, the DNA is TGTGCCAGCAGCGTCTCCGGACAGGACTACAATGAGCAGTTCTTC.